This T cell receptor beta chain came from a study of blood T cell repertoires in COVID-19 (TCRdb year 2020). About the investigation overall: Samples covering the acute and convalescent phases of COVID-19 were provided by collaborators in the United States, Italy and Spain. Where available, HLA class I and class II types were obtained from metadata supplied by the sample provider rather than from assay-based typing. Samples came from the ongoing ImmuneRACE study (first 160 participants) plus 1,254 subjects from 6 global collaborators. The dataset comprised deeply sampled blood TCRbeta repertoires from subjects exposed to, actively infected with, or recovered from COVID-19. The sample metadata nearly always contained a de-identified subject ID, COVID-19 status, age in years and sex. The repertoires were released in a freely available public database meant as a resource for research on the immune response to SARS-CoV-2. The material from the prospective study consisted of cDNA or gDNA derived from T cells, B-cell-depleted T cells, or PBMCs. The paper's findings and limits, for the study overall: How much clinical and demographic metadata was included differed by source and by participant, and the metadata was provided uncurated.

TCRbeta CDR3 regions were amplified from genomic DNA by means of the immunoSEQ Assay, a bias-controlled multiplex PCR. In the paper's pipeline: Nucleated cell counts per sample were estimated from amplification of reference gene primers within the assay. To quantify the absolute abundance of each unique TCRbeta CDR3 rearrangement, sequence reads were collapsed and filtered. Productive Simpson clonality was computed per sample as the square root of Simpson's diversity index over productive rearrangements. What TCRdb holds here is the immuneACCESS table cut down to in-frame rearrangements. Part of the clones is not present; checked against another copy, under half of the missing clones reflect an unresolved V gene, and the others are unexplained. Clonal size and the V and J genes are those of that table, whereas D and trimming came from the DNA. The sample includes over 200,000 clones, with around four fifths observed a single time. The top ten constitute around 2.6% of the sample.

Spanning cysteine to phenylalanine, the CDR3 consists of 17 amino acids. Of all the DNA, just the CDR3 is kept, 51 bases in frame from base 1. CDR1 is given as MNHEY and CDR2 as SMNVEV, both from the germline V gene (reference sequence). V is trimmed back by 6 bases and J by 8 bases, and the junction contains 18 bases that no gene match accounts for. Each collaborating institution followed its own protocols to collect whole blood in K2EDTA tubes. For TCRbeta analysis, collaborators shipped samples as frozen whole blood, isolated PBMCs, or DNA extracted from either of those sample types. Note on this clone: No cognate antigen has been identified for it. One base away there is no much larger clone; base qualities are not given.

This chain joins TRBV27 to TRBJ1-4, with TRBD1 identical over 7 junction bases. This clonotype originated in a woman aged 70-85 years with active or convalescent COVID-19. Sequenced material: peripheral blood. The DNA sequence reads TGTGCCAGCAGCTCTAAAGCAGGGGACAGTATCTGGGAAAAACTGTTTTTT. It is translated as CASSSKAGDSIWEKLFF.